Presented here are 3 T cell receptor beta chains from one specimen sequenced in a study of blood T cell repertoires in COVID-19. The data were produced by immunoSEQ multiplex PCR, yet TCRdb's version contains in-frame clones alone and is incomplete. The table lists around 200,000 clones, about 80% of them singletons, with under 8.5% in the top ten. The specimen sequenced was peripheral blood. The receptors were sampled from a human donor in a cohort sampled during active COVID-19.

This chain connects TRBV11-2 to TRBJ2-1; maybe TRBD2 (6 bases). The germline V gene has CDR1 SGHAT and CDR2 FQNNGV. V lost 4 bases to trimming and J lost 3 bases, with 13 bases between them. The CDR3 length is 15 residues. As DNA, the CDR3 is TGTGCCAGCAGCTCCGGGCTAGCGCTCTACAATGAGCAGTTCTTC. It encodes CASSSGLALYNEQFF.

The chain is built from TRBV5-6 and TRBJ1-5; D remains unclear. The germline V gene has CDR1 SGHDT and CDR2 YYEEEE. V was trimmed by 2 bases and J by 4 bases, leaving 4 bases between them. The CDR3 consists of 12 residues. CDR3 sequence reads: CASSFLNQPQHF. The CDR3 nucleotides read TGTGCCAGCAGCTTTCTTAATCAGCCCCAGCATTTT.

In the case of this clone: The sample has other DNA sequences that encode this CDR3 too. The chain carries TRBV3-1 (or the pseudogene TRBV3-2) and TRBJ1-5; the D gene is possibly TRBD1 (5 bases). This CDR3 region has 15 residues. V was trimmed by 0 bases and J by 5 bases, leaving 11 bases between them. Germline CDR1 is LGHDT and CDR2 is YNNKEL (reference sequence). The DNA for the CDR3 is TGTGCCAGCAGCCAAGACGTGGGGGGGGATCAGCCCCAGCATTTT. It encodes CASSQDVGGDQPQHF.